One T cell receptor beta chain is described in this entry. The record originates from a study of blood T cell repertoires in COVID-19. The germline CDR1 and CDR2 sequences are SGHVS and FQNEAQ. Deletions cut 6 bases from V and 4 bases from J, with 18 bases between. This CDR3 is 15 amino acids long. Clones were sequenced by immunoSEQ multiplex PCR, and TCRdb holds only the in-frame ones, with some missing. The data contain approximately 270,000 clones, approximately 86% of them singletons. The sample taken for sequencing was peripheral blood. The V gene is TRBV7-8, the J gene TRBJ2-5, with D possibly being TRBD2 (8 bases). This clonotype was obtained from a man aged 80 or over with acute or convalescent COVID-19. CDR3 loop: CASSYGLAGGETQYF. The CDR3 nucleotides are TGTGCCAGCAGTTACGGACTAGCAGGGGGAGAGACCCAGTACTTC. The entire variable domain, with the rest obtained from reference TRBV7-8 and TRBJ2-5, is as follows: GAGVSQSPRYKVAKRGQDVALRCDPISGHVSLFWYQQALGQGPEFLTYFQNEAQLDKSGLPSDRFFAERPEGSVSTLKIQRTQQEDSAVYLCASSYGLAGGETQYFGPGTRLLVL.